The 30 T cell receptor beta chains listed next were all sequenced from one sample in a study of cytomegalovirus exposure and HLA in healthy donors. The method was immunoSEQ multiplex PCR; TCRdb's version includes in-frame clones alone and lacks a portion of them. This repertoire shows 250,000 or so clones, around nine tenths found once; its top ten account for about 2.5%. The sequenced sample consisted of PBMCs. These receptor sequences come from a man in his late teens or twenties in good health and CMV-seronegative.

V is TRBV5-1 and J is TRBJ1-1, with D perhaps matching TRBD1 (6 bases). Trimming removed 1 base from V and 0 bases from J, with 13 bases in between. This CDR3 contains 16 residues. Germline CDR1 and CDR2: SGHRS and YFSETQ. The CDR3 here is CASSLNPTGLNTEAFF. DNA for the CDR3: TGCGCCAGCAGCTTGAACCCGACAGGTTTGAACACTGAAGCTTTCTTT.

The chain is built from TRBV7-8 and TRBJ2-2, with TRBD2 matching over 7 bases. The V segment lost 3 bases and the J segment 6 bases; nucleotides outside the gene matches: 10. The CDR3 has 16 amino acids. The germline CDR1 and CDR2 sequences are SGHVS and FQNEAQ. In DNA, the CDR3 is TGTGCCAGCAGCTTGTTGGGCGGGAGAGAGTCCGGGGAGCTGTTTTTT. It specifies CASSLLGGRESGELFF.

The chain couples TRBV4-3 to TRBJ2-1; TRBD2 matches 12 bases. The CDR3 covers 20 residues. Germline V gene sequence: CDR1 LGHNA, CDR2 YSLEER. The junction had 11 bases not matched to a gene; V was cut back by 0 bases and J by 2 bases. The CDR3 nucleotides are TGCGCCAGCAGCCAAGAATTCCGGACTAGCGGGAAGAGCCCCTACAATGAGCAGTTCTTC. Translating it yields CASSQEFRTSGKSPYNEQFF.

V and J are TRBV30 and TRBJ1-6; possible D gene TRBD1, 6 bases. The CDR3 loop spans 14 amino acids. With 5 bases removed from V and 10 bases from J, the gap between germline ends came to 18 bases. CDR1 and CDR2 from the germline V gene are GTSNPN and SVGIG (reference sequence). The CDR3 bases are TGTGCCTGGGTTAAAGGGGCAGGGGTGTCACCCCTCCACTTT. Translated: CAWVKGAGVSPLHF.

CDR3 sequence reads: CASSPDRGGEQFF. The CDR3 nucleotides read TGTGCCAGCAGCCCGGACAGGGGCGGTGAGCAGTTCTTC. V usage is TRBV7-8 and J usage is TRBJ2-1; 9 positions match TRBD1. The germline gives CDR1 SGHVS, CDR2 FQNEAQ. CDR3 length: 13 amino acids. Losses at the gene ends were 5 bases for V and 9 bases for J; bases not matched to a gene: 5.

About this clone: The sample holds other DNA sequences that translate to the same CDR3. The chain uses TRBV11-2 and TRBJ1-6; 7 positions agree with TRBD1. Trimming removed 0 bases from V and 7 bases from J; junction bases left unmatched: 3. This CDR3 has 15 amino acids. The germline V gene has CDR1 SGHAT and CDR2 FQNNGV. The CDR3 DNA is TGTGCCAGCAGCTTAGAGCCAGGGGGAAATTCACCCCTCCACTTT. It translates to CASSLEPGGNSPLHF.

V usage is TRBV7-8 and J usage is TRBJ2-2; 10 nucleotides match TRBD2. The CDR3 has 18 residues. V dropped 2 bases and J dropped 7; count of bases not matched to a gene: 13. The germline CDR1 and CDR2 sequences are SGHVS and FQNEAQ. The CDR3 DNA reads as TGTGCCAGCAGCTTATCTCTAGCGGGAGCCCCGGTGAGCGGGGAGCTGTTTTTT. It codes for CASSLSLAGAPVSGELFF.

This clone has a single count. The gene calls are TRBV7-8 and TRBJ1-4; D unclear. V lost 2 bases and J 4 bases, leaving 5 bases between the germline ends. Germline CDR1 and CDR2: SGHVS and FQNEAQ. The CDR3 has 13 residues. The CDR3 DNA sequence: TGTGCCAGCAGCTTATACATTAATGAAAAACTGTTTTTT. It is translated as CASSLYINEKLFF.

The chain is built from TRBV7-2 and TRBJ2-1; 9 nucleotides match TRBD1. This CDR3 has 15 residues. The V and J ends lost 3 bases and 9 bases, in that order; junction bases with no gene match: 9. CDR1 is SGHTA and CDR2 is FQGNSA in the germline V gene. DNA of the CDR3: TGTGCCAGCAGCTTTTCCCTGGGACAGGGTACTGAGCAGTTCTTC. Its protein product is CASSFSLGQGTEQFF.

This chain joins TRBV4-1 and TRBJ2-7; perhaps TRBD1 as D (6 bases). CDR3 length: 14 residues. Between the trimmed V and J ends, which lost 1 base and 4 bases, there was a span of 11 bases. CDR1 and CDR2 from the germline V gene are MGHRA and YSYEKL. The CDR3 nucleotides are TGCGCCAGCAGCCAAGTACTCCAGGGGTACGAGCAGTACTTC. Translation: CASSQVLQGYEQYF.

This chain uses TRBV5-1 with TRBJ1-2; the D gene is possibly TRBD1 (5 bases). The CDR3 loop spans 16 amino acids. The V gene lost 4 bases and the J gene lost 4 bases, with 20 bases spanning the gap. Germline lookup yields CDR1 SGHRS and CDR2 YFSETQ. CDR3 sequence (DNA): TGCGCCAGCAGCCCAGGAGCAATGGACATCTTCTATGGCTACACCTTC. Amino acids: CASSPGAMDIFYGYTF.

V gene TRBV7-9 combines with J gene TRBJ2-1; TRBD2 aligns across 9 bases. CDR1 and CDR2 (germline): SEHNR, FQNEAQ (reference sequence). CDR3 length: 14 residues. Trimming removed 5 bases from V and 10 bases from J; junction bases left unmatched: 9. CDR3 region: CASSGSSGTGEQFF. The CDR3 DNA reads as TGTGCCAGCAGCGGGTCTAGCGGGACCGGGGAGCAGTTCTTC.

Here the CDR3 reads CASSQDFREGQETQYF. The CDR3 bases are TGCGCCAGCAGCCAAGATTTCCGGGAAGGCCAAGAGACCCAGTACTTC. The rearrangement links TRBV4-3 to TRBJ2-5; maybe TRBD2 (5 bases). The V gene lost 0 bases and the J gene lost 1 base, with 12 bases spanning the gap. CDR1 and CDR2 (germline): LGHNA, YSLEER. The CDR3 consists of 16 residues.

The gene calls are TRBV28 and TRBJ1-2, with a possible D match to TRBD1 (6 bases). Germline lookup yields CDR1 MDHEN and CDR2 SYDVKM. This CDR3 has 12 amino acids. V gave up 10 bases and J gave up 6 bases, with 15 bases separating them. The CDR3 region has the DNA TGTGCCACCGCTCAGGGGCGGGATGGCTACACCTTC. Translating gives CATAQGRDGYTF.

This clone was detected only once. The V call is TRBV4-3, the J call TRBJ2-1; D perhaps matches TRBD2 (5 bases). The CDR3 extends over 12 amino acids. V lost 3 bases and J 9 bases, leaving 9 bases between the germline ends. The germline V gene encodes CDR1 LGHNA and CDR2 YSLEER. CDR3 amino acids: CASSQAGGEQFF. In DNA form, the CDR3 reads TGCGCCAGCAGCCAGGCGGGTGGTGAGCAGTTCTTC.

The chain joins TRBV19 to TRBJ2-3; 9 nucleotides align to TRBD2. This CDR3 has 15 amino acids. The V gene's germline CDR1 is LNHDA and CDR2 SQIVND (reference sequence). The trim removed 7 bases at V and 5 bases at J, leaving 10 bases unmatched. The CDR3 loop is CASMFRLAGRDTQYF. CDR3 DNA sequence: TGTGCCAGTATGTTCAGGCTAGCGGGGAGAGATACGCAGTATTTT.

The chain uses TRBV4-1 and TRBJ2-7, with a tentative D call TRBD2 (6 bases). V was pared by 4 bases and J by 7 bases, with 11 bases between. Germline V gene sequence: CDR1 MGHRA, CDR2 YSYEKL. The CDR3 spans 12 residues. The CDR3 protein is CASSLPAGEQYF. The CDR3 DNA reads as TGCGCCAGCAGCCTCCCCGCGGGGGAGCAGTACTTC.

J is TRBJ1-4 and V is TRBV5-1, with TRBD1 matching 7 bases. In germline, CDR1 is SGHRS, CDR2 YFSETQ. CDR3 length: 14 residues. J lost 7 bases, V lost 4 bases, and 7 bases had no gene match. The CDR3 nucleotides are TGCGCCAGCAGCCCAGGGACAGCTCTTGAAAAACTGTTTTTT. Protein: CASSPGTALEKLFF.

The chain links TRBV4-3 to TRBJ2-3; D perhaps matches TRBD1 (6 bases). V was pared by 0 bases and J by 1 base, with 8 bases between. Germline V CDR1 and CDR2: LGHNA, YSLEER. The length of the CDR3 is 15 residues. The CDR3 loop is CASSQENRGTDTQYF. The CDR3 nucleotides read TGCGCCAGCAGCCAAGAAAACAGGGGCACAGATACGCAGTATTTT.

The gene calls are TRBV28 and TRBJ1-2, with TRBD1 identical over 8 bases. Germline trimming cut 5 bases from V and 2 bases from J; bases unmatched to any gene: 10. This CDR3 region has 16 residues. Looked up from germline, CDR1 is MDHEN and CDR2 is SYDVKM. As DNA, the CDR3 is TGTGCCAGCAGTCCGTGGGACAGGAACCCCAACTATGGCTACACCTTC. Translated, it gives CASSPWDRNPNYGYTF.

This chain connects TRBV28 to TRBJ2-1, with a tentative D call TRBD1 (6 bases). Germline CDR1 MDHEN, CDR2 SYDVKM. The CDR3 has 15 amino acids. With 5 bases removed from V and 7 bases from J, the gap between germline ends came to 18 bases. The CDR3 is CASSQTILGGNEQFF. The CDR3, as DNA: TGTGCCAGCAGTCAGACTATTCTAGGGGGTAATGAGCAGTTCTTC.

The chain is built from TRBV4-1 and TRBJ2-7; D is undetermined. This CDR3 is built from 15 residues. Looked up from germline, CDR1 is MGHRA and CDR2 is YSYEKL. The germline V and J ends were trimmed by 0 bases and 6 bases, with 15 bases remaining between them. The CDR3 spells CASSQDPYAASEQYF. The DNA for the CDR3 is TGCGCCAGCAGCCAAGATCCCTATGCCGCGAGCGAGCAGTACTTC.

This chain connects TRBV19 to TRBJ2-5, with a tentative D call TRBD1 (6 bases). The CDR3 consists of 12 residues. Trimming took 11 bases from V and 4 from J, leaving 14 bases between them. The germline gives CDR1 LNHDA, CDR2 SQIVND (reference sequence). The CDR3 nucleotides read TGTGCCGTGGGGGCCAGGGCAGAGACCCAGTACTTC. Its protein is CAVGARAETQYF.

This sequence joins TRBV25-1 and TRBJ2-7, with D uncertain. The V and J ends lost 7 bases and 6 bases respectively, with 10 bases between them. The CDR3 length is 11 residues. CDR1 and CDR2 (germline): MGHDK, SYGVNS. CDR3 residues: CASILGREQYF. The DNA of the CDR3 is TGTGCCAGCATCCTGGGCCGCGAGCAGTACTTC.

The chain carries TRBV11-3 and TRBJ2-7, with TRBD1 matching 7 bases. The CDR3 is 14 residues long. V was pared by 5 bases and J by 1 base, with 5 bases of the junction left unmatched. Germline V CDR1 and CDR2: SGHNT, YENEEA. CDR3 region: CASSPYRGSYEQYF. CDR3 sequence (DNA): TGTGCCAGCAGCCCCTACAGGGGTTCCTACGAGCAGTACTTC.

V and J are TRBV7-6 and TRBJ1-1, with 8 bases fitting TRBD1. CDR1 and CDR2 from the germline V gene are SGHVS and FNYEAQ. The CDR3 covers 15 residues. The V and J ends lost 1 base and 1 base, in that order; junction bases with no gene match: 2. The CDR3 DNA reads as TGTGCCAGCAGCTTAGGGGGGACAGGGAACACTGAAGCTTTCTTT. This translates into CASSLGGTGNTEAFF.

V is TRBV18 and J is TRBJ1-1, with 9 bases matching TRBD1. Trimming removed 4 bases from V and 1 base from J; junction bases left unmatched: 1. The CDR3 has 14 residues. From germline, CDR1 is KGHSH and CDR2 LQKENI. The CDR3 sequence: CASSRQGENTEAFF. The CDR3 nucleotides read TGTGCCAGCTCACGACAGGGGGAGAACACTGAAGCTTTCTTT.

The chain combines TRBV9 with TRBJ2-1, with 10 bases fitting TRBD1. Germline-derived CDR1 and CDR2 are SGDLS and YYNGEE. The V and J ends lost 3 bases and 1 base, in that order; junction bases with no gene match: 7. The CDR3 is 17 residues long. This chain's CDR3 is CASSDLRDRGSYNEQFF. The CDR3 DNA sequence: TGTGCCAGCAGCGACCTACGGGACAGGGGTTCCTACAATGAGCAGTTCTTC.

The chain recombines TRBV19 with TRBJ1-2; D may be TRBD1 (5 bases). The CDR3 loop spans 16 amino acids. Germline loops: CDR1 LNHDA, CDR2 SQIVND (reference sequence). V was shortened by 3 bases and J by 1 base, with 15 bases between the two germline ends. For the CDR3, the DNA is TGTGCCAGTAGTATGATACCAGGGCAAAGTAACTATGGCTACACCTTC. Residues: CASSMIPGQSNYGYTF.

This clone was picked up one time. The rearrangement joins TRBV4-2 to TRBJ2-7, with D possibly matching TRBD2 (6 bases). The CDR3 has 18 amino acids. V was shortened by 0 bases and J by 2 bases, with 20 bases between the two germline ends. The germline V gene encodes CDR1 LGHNA and CDR2 YNFKEQ. This CDR3 reads CASSQEWGVQSRTYEQYF. The CDR3, as DNA: TGTGCCAGCAGCCAAGAATGGGGGGTTCAATCCAGAACCTACGAGCAGTACTTC.